The subject of this entry is one TCR beta chain. Original analysis: Counts of nucleated cells, estimated from reference gene primer amplification, were obtained. Data came from immunoSEQ multiplex PCR; TCRdb stores just in-frame clones and leaves some out. D and trimming were read from the DNA, whereas the V and J calls and clone size are those reported in that table. The sample records more than 140,000 clones, about 83% being singletons. The data are from a study of blood T cell repertoires in COVID-19. Study context: Sites in the United States, Italy and Spain provided acute and convalescent COVID-19 samples. From T cells, B-cell-depleted T cells, or PBMCs came the material, which was cDNA or gDNA.

Germline values: CDR1 KGHSH, CDR2 LQKENI. The trim removed 1 base at V and 7 bases at J, leaving 14 bases unmatched. This CDR3 comprises 18 residues. The sequence came from a human donor in a cohort sampled during active COVID-19. Sequenced: peripheral blood. The chain links TRBV18 to TRBJ2-1; 9 bases line up with TRBD2. CDR3 DNA sequence: TGTGCCAGCTCACCACTAAACCTCATAGCGGGAGCCTCTAATGAGCAGTTCTTC. Translation gives CASSPLNLIAGASNEQFF.